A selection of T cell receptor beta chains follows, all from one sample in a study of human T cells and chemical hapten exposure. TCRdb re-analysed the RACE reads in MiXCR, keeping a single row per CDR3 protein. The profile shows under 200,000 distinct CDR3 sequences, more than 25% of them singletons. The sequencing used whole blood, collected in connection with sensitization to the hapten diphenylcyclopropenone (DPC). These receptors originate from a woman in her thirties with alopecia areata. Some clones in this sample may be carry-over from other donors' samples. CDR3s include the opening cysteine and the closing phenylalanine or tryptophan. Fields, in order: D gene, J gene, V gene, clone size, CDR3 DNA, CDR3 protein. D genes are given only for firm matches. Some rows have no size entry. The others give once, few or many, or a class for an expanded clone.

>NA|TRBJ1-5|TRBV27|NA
TGTGCCAGCAGTTTTTTGGGTCAGCCCCAGCATTTT
CASSFLGQPQHF
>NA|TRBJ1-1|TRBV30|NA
TGTGCCTGGAGTTTGAGCAGAAGTCGCACTGAAGCTTTCTTT
CAWSLSRSRTEAFF
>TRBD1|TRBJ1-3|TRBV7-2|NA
TGTGCCAGCAGCTTAAGTACAGGGGGAAACACCATACATTTT
CASSLSTGGNTIHF
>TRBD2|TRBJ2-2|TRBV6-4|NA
TGTGCCAGCAGTGACTCGTATCGTAGCGGGAGTGCCGGGGAGCTGTTTTTT
CASSDSYRSGSAGELFF
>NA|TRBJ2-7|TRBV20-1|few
TGCAGTGCTAGCGGGGACCTCTCCTACGAGCAGTACTTC
CSASGDLSYEQYF
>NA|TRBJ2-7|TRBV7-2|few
TGTGCCAGCAGCTTACAGGGACTGATGGGCGAGCAGTACTTC
CASSLQGLMGEQYF
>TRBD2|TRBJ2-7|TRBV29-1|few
TGCAGCTACAAGGGGAGGGACCCCACCCTCGAGCAGTACTTC
CSYKGRDPTLEQYF
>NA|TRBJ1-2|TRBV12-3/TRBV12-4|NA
TGTGCCAGCAGCCCTGACAGTAACTATGGCTACACCTTC
CASSPDSNYGYTF
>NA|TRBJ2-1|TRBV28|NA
TGTGCCAGCAGACAGGGACTGGTTGGGAATGAGCAGTTCTTC
CASRQGLVGNEQFF
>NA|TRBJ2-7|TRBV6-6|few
TGTGCCAGCAGTAACACAGGATCCTACGAGCAGTACTTC
CASSNTGSYEQYF
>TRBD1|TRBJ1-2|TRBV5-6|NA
TGTGCCAGCAGCTTGCTGGGACAGGGGGGGCTCGGCTACACCTTC
CASSLLGQGGLGYTF
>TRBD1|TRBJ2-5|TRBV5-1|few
TGCGCCAGCAGCTTGGTCACAGGGGCTCGACAAGAGACCCAGTACTTC
CASSLVTGARQETQYF
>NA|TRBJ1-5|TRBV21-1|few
TGTGCCAGCAGCAAAGAGGAGGACAGGGGGCGTCAGCCCCAGCATTTT
CASSKEEDRGRQPQHF
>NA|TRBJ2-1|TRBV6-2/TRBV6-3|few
TGTGCCAGCAGAGTACAGGGAGAGCATGAGCAGTTCTTC
CASRVQGEHEQFF
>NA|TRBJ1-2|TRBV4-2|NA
TGTGCCAGCAGCCAAGATCAGGGGACTGACTATGGCTACACCTTC
CASSQDQGTDYGYTF
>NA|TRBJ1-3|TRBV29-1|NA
TGCAGCGTTTTTACAGCTGGAAACACCATATATTTT
CSVFTAGNTIYF